This T cell receptor beta chain was sequenced in a study of beta chain features in type 1 diabetes. Overall study results and limits: At VDJ recombination sites, type 1 diabetes patients had fewer insertions and more deleted nucleotides.

Sequencing targeted expressed TCRB transcripts, as all isolated RNA had been reverse transcribed. Some clones are missing from TCRdb's copy, which holds only in-frame ones; the method was immunoSEQ multiplex PCR. The profile shows about 150,000 clones, around 10% of them singletons. V lost 3 bases, J lost 2 bases, and 13 bases lay in between. Germline lookup yields CDR1 SGHNT and CDR2 YYREEE (reference sequence). The CDR3 covers 15 residues. Notes on this clone: No antigen is known for it.

V usage is TRBV5-4 and J usage is TRBJ2-3; possibly TRBD2 for D (6 bases). The sequenced sample consisted of central memory CD4+ T cells from blood. The clonotype was recovered from a man between 18 and 35 years old in good health. DNA for the CDR3: TGTGCCAGCAGCTCCTTTAGCGGACCCACAGATACGCAGTATTTT. Translated: CASSSFSGPTDTQYF.